These 27 T cell receptor beta chains were sequenced from one sample in a study of blood T cell repertoires in COVID-19. The method was immunoSEQ multiplex PCR; TCRdb's version includes in-frame clones alone and lacks a portion of them. The data show 150,000 to 200,000 clones, with around nine tenths seen just once and approximately 0.77% held by the top ten. Sequenced input: PBMCs or T cells enriched from blood (not recorded which). The receptors were gathered from a woman younger than 35 who had recovered from COVID-19.

The rearrangement joins TRBV28 to TRBJ2-5; 7 bases agree with TRBD1. The junction had 9 bases not matched to a gene; V was cut back by 2 bases and J by 6 bases. CDR1 is MDHEN, CDR2 SYDVKM, per germline. The CDR3 totals 15 residues. The CDR3 region is CASSLPRQGLQTQYF. The CDR3 DNA is TGTGCCAGCAGTTTACCCAGACAGGGTCTGCAGACCCAGTACTTC.

The chain uses TRBV23-1 and TRBJ2-6, with D perhaps matching TRBD1 (5 bases). TRBV23-1 is placed among ORFs of uncertain function. Trimming shortened V by 0 bases and J by 4 bases, and 10 bases separated the two germline ends. The CDR3 is 16 residues long. The CDR3, as DNA: TGCGCCAGCAGTCAATCGGGGCCCTCCGGGGCCAACGTCCTGACTTTC. Protein sequence: CASSQSGPSGANVLTF.

The V and J genes are TRBV7-2 and TRBJ1-2, with D possibly TRBD1 on 5 matching bases. In germline, CDR1 is SGHTA, CDR2 FQGNSA. Trimming left V 6 bases short and J 4 bases short, with 12 bases between. The CDR3 consists of 13 residues. The CDR3 nucleotides read TGTGCCAGCAGTCGACAGCCCACCTATGGCTACACCTTC. It specifies CASSRQPTYGYTF.

V gene TRBV6-1 combines with J gene TRBJ2-7; 9 nucleotides line up with TRBD2. The ends lost 2 bases at V and 4 bases at J; junction bases unmatched: 12. The germline V gene encodes CDR1 MNHNS and CDR2 SASEGT. The CDR3 length is 17 residues. The CDR3 here is CASSEIRPSGMVYEQYF. Here the CDR3 DNA reads TGTGCCAGCAGTGAAATTCGGCCTAGCGGGATGGTTTACGAGCAGTACTTC.

This clone has more than one count but fewer than ten. V usage is TRBV14 and J usage is TRBJ1-1; the D is unclear. The V end lost 0 bases, the J end lost 0 bases, and 8 bases lay between the germline ends. This CDR3 is built from 15 residues. Germline V gene lookup returns CDR1 SGHDN and CDR2 FVKESK. The CDR3 is CASSQDISVNTEAFF. The CDR3 DNA reads as TGTGCCAGCAGCCAAGATATTTCAGTGAACACTGAAGCTTTCTTT. The full variable domain, with the rest looked up from reference TRBV14 and TRBJ1-1, is EAGVTQFPSHSVIEKGQTVTLRCDPISGHDNLYWYRRVMGKEIKFLLHFVKESKQDESGMPNNRFLAERTGGTYSTLKVQPAELEDSGVYFCASSQDISVNTEAFFGQGTRLTVV.

The chain has TRBV6-5 and TRBJ2-2; possible D gene TRBD2, 6 bases. This CDR3 is built from 15 residues. Germline-derived CDR1 and CDR2 are MNHEY and SVGAGI. Trimming removed 2 bases from V and 3 bases from J, with 10 bases in between. CDR3 sequence reads: CASSYMAGYTGELFF. The CDR3, as DNA: TGTGCCAGCAGTTACATGGCGGGATACACCGGGGAGCTGTTTTTT.

This rearrangement joins TRBV2 to TRBJ1-4; 9 bases agree with TRBD1. This CDR3 is built from 17 residues. Germline V CDR1 and CDR2: SNHLY, FYNNEI. With 8 bases clipped from V and 6 bases from J, the junction kept 16 bases outside the gene matches. As DNA, the CDR3 is TGTGCCAGCCACCCCCGGGACAGGGAGGTTCTTTATGAAAAACTGTTTTTT. It codes for CASHPRDREVLYEKLFF.

This chain links TRBV9 with TRBJ2-2; D not certain. Trimming shortened V by 0 bases and J by 8 bases, and 8 bases separated the two germline ends. This CDR3 is 13 amino acids long. The germline V gene has CDR1 SGDLS and CDR2 YYNGEE. CDR3 residues: CASSVASRGELFF. The CDR3 DNA reads TGTGCCAGCAGCGTAGCGTCCCGGGGGGAGCTGTTTTTT. Combining the CDR3 with reference TRBV9 and TRBJ2-2 gives the whole variable domain DSGVTQTPKHLITATGQRVTLRCSPRSGDLSVYWYQQSLDQGLQFLIQYYNGEERAKGNILERFSAQQFPDLHSELNLSSLELGDSALYFCASSVASRGELFFGEGSRLTVL.

The chain links TRBV1 to TRBJ2-1; TRBD2 is the table's D call, not checked against the DNA. TRBV1 is a pseudogene segment. The CDR3 length is 17 residues. Written as DNA, the CDR3 is TGCACCAGCACTCCCACTCCGGGTTCACCAAGCGGCAATGAGCAGTTCTTC. Amino acid sequence: CTSTPTPGSPSGNEQFF.

V usage is TRBV29-1 and J usage is TRBJ2-7; TRBD1 agrees at 7 bases. In germline, CDR1 is SQVTM, CDR2 ANQGSEA. This CDR3 is built from 14 residues. V shed 3 bases, J shed 7 bases, and the junction held 12 bases outside the gene matches. CDR3 in DNA: TGCAGCGTTGACGGGGACAGCCCATTGGGTGAGCAGTACTTC. It specifies CSVDGDSPLGEQYF.

The rearrangement uses TRBV5-4 and TRBJ2-7, with D perhaps matching TRBD1 (6 bases). From germline, CDR1 is SGHNT and CDR2 YYREEE (reference sequence). The CDR3 is 13 amino acids. V was pared by 3 bases and J by 6 bases, with 13 bases between. The CDR3: CASSSPGAGEQYF. The CDR3 DNA sequence: TGTGCCAGCAGCTCCCCAGGGGCGGGCGAGCAGTACTTC.

This clone was recorded only once. The CDR3 DNA follows: TGTGCCAGCAGCCCTAGCGGAGAAGAAGAGACCCAGTACTTC. Its translation: CASSPSGEEETQYF. The chain carries TRBV7-9 and TRBJ2-5, with 7 bases aligning to TRBD2. Germline CDR1 SEHNR, CDR2 FQNEAQ (reference sequence). After removal of 5 bases from V and 3 bases from J, the junction contained 6 bases not matched to a gene. This CDR3 is 14 amino acids long.

The chain carries TRBV6-5 and TRBJ2-5; 10 bases fit TRBD1. V gave up 4 bases and J gave up 4 bases; unmatched junction bases: 6. CDR1 and CDR2 from the germline V gene are MNHEY and SVGAGI. The CDR3 loop spans 15 amino acids. The CDR3 spells CASSFGTGVRETQYF. CDR3 nucleotides: TGTGCCAGCAGTTTCGGGACAGGGGTTAGAGAGACCCAGTACTTC.

The genes are TRBV6-5 and TRBJ2-4; 11 bases map to TRBD1. The CDR3 is 12 residues long. V trimming: 5 bases; J trimming: 13 bases; junction bases outside the gene matches: 4. In germline, CDR1 is MNHEY, CDR2 SVGAGI. The CDR3 nucleotides are TGTGCCAGCAGTCGGACAGGGGGCCTCCAGTACTTC. This sequence encodes CASSRTGGLQYF.

The CDR3 here is CASSPPPRGGSFQPQHF. CDR3 sequence (DNA): TGTGCCAGCAGTCCACCACCGAGAGGGGGAAGTTTTCAGCCCCAGCATTTT. The chain couples TRBV27 to TRBJ1-5, with a possible D match to TRBD1 (6 bases). CDR1 MNHEY and CDR2 SMNVEV come from the germline V gene (reference sequence). CDR3 length: 17 residues. Trimming shortened V by 5 bases and J by 6 bases, and 23 bases separated the two germline ends.

V usage is TRBV30 and J usage is TRBJ2-7, with D maybe TRBD2 (6 bases). CDR3 length: 14 residues. From germline, CDR1 is GTSNPN and CDR2 SVGIG (reference sequence). V shed 1 base and J shed 0 bases, with 10 bases lying between them. This CDR3 is CAWSGGGDSYEQYF. The CDR3, as DNA: TGTGCCTGGAGTGGAGGCGGGGACTCCTACGAGCAGTACTTC.

The rearrangement uses TRBV7-9 and TRBJ2-3; 7 nucleotides match TRBD2. Germline V gene lookup returns CDR1 SEHNR and CDR2 FQNEAQ (reference sequence). The trim removed 1 base at V and 4 bases at J, leaving 5 bases unmatched. This CDR3 is 15 amino acids long. CDR3 DNA: TGTGCCAGCAGCTTAGGAGGCGCGGGGGCAGATACGCAGTATTTT. It yields the protein CASSLGGAGADTQYF. Variable domain in full (rest from reference TRBV7-9 and TRBJ2-3): DTGVSQNPRHKITKRGQNVTFRCDPISEHNRLYWYRQTLGQGPEFLTYFQNEAQLEKSRLLSDRFSAERPKGSFSTLEIQRTEQGDSAMYLCASSLGGAGADTQYFGPGTRLTVL.

This chain connects TRBV28 to TRBJ2-3; 10 positions match TRBD1. The V and J ends lost 0 bases and 8 bases, in that order; junction bases with no gene match: 8. The CDR3 is 16 residues long. Germline assignment: CDR1 MDHEN and CDR2 SYDVKM. Written as DNA, the CDR3 is TGTGCCAGCAGTTTATGGGGGGGACAGGGGTTAGCTACGCAGTATTTT. This codes for CASSLWGGQGLATQYF.

This chain links TRBV11-1 with TRBJ2-1, with 11 bases aligning to TRBD2. The CDR3 loop spans 13 amino acids. Germline values: CDR1 SGHAT, CDR2 FQDESV (reference sequence). V trimming: 8 bases; J trimming: 5 bases; junction bases outside the gene matches: 2. The CDR3 sequence: CASEGLADNEQFF. The CDR3 DNA reads as TGTGCCAGCGAGGGACTAGCGGACAATGAGCAGTTCTTC. The full variable domain, completed using reference TRBV11-1 and TRBJ2-1, is EAEVAQSPRYKITEKSQAVAFWCDPISGHATLYWYRQILGQGPELLVQFQDESVVDDSQLPKDRFSAERLKGVDSTLKIQPAELGDSAMYLCASEGLADNEQFFGPGTRLTVL.

The chain links TRBV28 to TRBJ1-1; 7 bases match TRBD1. The germline CDR1 and CDR2 sequences are MDHEN and SYDVKM. The CDR3 runs to 17 residues. The V gene end was trimmed by 2 bases and the J gene end by 1 base; junction bases not matched to a gene: 10. This CDR3 reads CASSLLKTGSGNTEAFF. The CDR3 DNA reads as TGTGCCAGCAGTTTACTTAAGACAGGGTCGGGGAACACTGAAGCTTTCTTT.

The J gene is TRBJ2-1, the V gene TRBV27, with D perhaps TRBD2 (6 bases). V shed 2 bases and J shed 2 bases, with 13 bases lying between them. The germline CDR1 and CDR2 sequences are MNHEY and SMNVEV (reference sequence). The CDR3 contains 16 residues. CDR3 region: CASSLGWRATYNEQFF. The CDR3 DNA sequence: TGTGCCAGCAGTTTAGGGTGGAGGGCCACCTACAATGAGCAGTTCTTC.

The rearrangement links TRBV7-2 to TRBJ2-3, with 9 positions matching TRBD2. Germline V gives CDR1 SGHTA, CDR2 FQGNSA. With 5 bases clipped from V and 2 bases from J, the junction kept 8 bases outside the gene matches. The CDR3 is 16 amino acids. As DNA, the CDR3 is TGTGCCAGCAGCATAGGGACTAGCAGCCTCACAGATACGCAGTATTTT. This translates into CASSIGTSSLTDTQYF.

The chain uses TRBV15 and TRBJ1-1; D is possibly TRBD1 (6 bases). This CDR3 contains 14 residues. V shed 0 bases and J shed 4 bases, with 9 bases lying between them. Germline loops: CDR1 LNHNV, CDR2 YYDKDF (reference sequence). The CDR3 region has the DNA TGTGCCACCAGCAGAGAACAGGGCCCCACTGAAGCTTTCTTT. It encodes CATSREQGPTEAFF.

The chain joins TRBV30 to TRBJ1-2; weak D call: TRBD1 (5 bases). CDR1 GTSNPN and CDR2 SVGIG come from the germline V gene (reference sequence). The germline V and J ends were trimmed by 2 bases and 2 bases, with 9 bases remaining between them. The CDR3 sequence is 13 residues long. The CDR3 region is CAWSPTANYGYTF. CDR3 nucleotides: TGTGCCTGGAGTCCGACAGCAAACTATGGCTACACCTTC.

The chain is built from TRBV6-1 and TRBJ2-4; 10 bases are a match to TRBD1. The ends lost 4 bases at V and 3 bases at J; junction bases unmatched: 15. CDR3 length: 19 amino acids. Germline V CDR1 and CDR2: MNHNS, SASEGT. The CDR3 loop is CASSASDRGLNRGKNIQYF. In DNA, the CDR3 is TGTGCCAGCAGTGCAAGCGACAGGGGGCTCAATAGAGGCAAAAACATTCAGTACTTC.

The rearrangement links TRBV12-3 or TRBV12-4 to TRBJ2-2; D is possibly TRBD1 (5 bases). CDR3 length: 11 residues. DNA of the CDR3: TGTGTACAGGAGAACACCGGGGAGCTGTTTTTT. It yields the protein CVQENTGELFF.

The rearrangement joins TRBV7-3 to TRBJ2-1; maybe TRBD2 (5 bases). The CDR3 is 16 residues long. Per the germline V gene, CDR1 is SGHTA and CDR2 is FQGTGA. V lost 0 bases to trimming and J lost 3 bases, with 12 bases between them. CDR3 sequence reads: CASSLTAGSGYNEQFF. The CDR3 bases are TGTGCCAGCAGCTTAACTGCGGGCTCTGGCTACAATGAGCAGTTCTTC.